This entry lists 14 T cell receptor beta chains sequenced from one sample in a study of blood T cell repertoires in COVID-19. The data were produced by immunoSEQ multiplex PCR, yet TCRdb's version contains in-frame clones alone and is incomplete. Among about 270,000 clones listed, roughly 85% were seen once. The specimen sequenced was PBMCs or T cells enriched from blood (not recorded which). The origin of the receptors is a woman between 45 and 65 years old with acute COVID-19.

The rearrangement links TRBV19 to TRBJ2-1; D might be TRBD2 (7 bases). V was clipped by 4 bases and J by 3 bases, with 19 bases between them. The CDR3 spans 17 residues. Germline V gives CDR1 LNHDA, CDR2 SQIVND (reference sequence). CDR3 sequence: CASSNLGGAKSYNEQFF. In DNA, the CDR3 is TGTGCCAGTAGTAACCTGGGGGGGGCCAAGAGCTACAATGAGCAGTTCTTC.

This chain uses TRBV18 with TRBJ1-5; a possible D gene is TRBD1 (5 bases). There are 17 residues in the CDR3. Per the germline V gene, CDR1 is KGHSH and CDR2 is LQKENI. Deletions cut 1 base from V and 3 bases from J, with 16 bases between. CDR3 nucleotides: TGTGCCAGCTCACCACAGGATGCAGGGTGGGCCAATCAGCCCCAGCATTTT. This sequence encodes CASSPQDAGWANQPQHF.

The gene calls are TRBV6-2 or TRBV6-3 and TRBJ2-4, with TRBD2 matching 11 bases. The CDR3 contains 17 residues. The germline CDR1 and CDR2 sequences are MNHEY and SVGEGT. V lost 4 bases, J lost 8 bases, and 13 bases stayed unmatched. The CDR3 region is CASSSSRLAGPGDIQYF. The DNA for the CDR3 is TGTGCCAGCAGTTCCTCCCGACTAGCGGGGCCCGGAGACATTCAGTACTTC.

The CDR3 DNA sequence: TGTGCCAGCAGCTTATTTCGGGACAGGTCGGAGGTATCCCAAGAGACCCAGTACTTC. It specifies CASSLFRDRSEVSQETQYF. The rearrangement joins TRBV11-2 to TRBJ2-5, with TRBD1 identical over 8 bases. Trimming took 2 bases from V and 1 from J; bases not matched to a gene: 15. Germline CDR1 and CDR2: SGHAT and FQNNGV. There are 19 residues in the CDR3.

V and J are TRBV29-1 and TRBJ1-2, with unresolved D. There are 11 residues in the CDR3. V dropped 4 bases and J dropped 4 bases, with 7 bases sitting between them. The V gene's germline CDR1 is SQVTM and CDR2 ANQGSEA. The chain's CDR3 is CSVGAVYGYTF. The DNA of the CDR3 is TGCAGCGTTGGGGCAGTCTATGGCTACACCTTC.

The CDR3 sequence: CAISELTKYEQYF. The CDR3 DNA sequence: TGTGCCATCAGTGAGTTGACAAAGTACGAGCAGTACTTC. The chain recombines TRBV10-3 with TRBJ2-7; D ambiguous. Looked up from germline, CDR1 is ENHRY and CDR2 is SYGVKD. V dropped 1 base and J dropped 4 bases, with 8 bases sitting between them. The CDR3 has 13 amino acids.

This sequence joins TRBV6-5 and TRBJ1-4, with D possibly being TRBD1 (5 bases). CDR3 length: 15 amino acids. The V and J ends lost 2 bases and 4 bases respectively, with 11 bases between them. Germline lookup yields CDR1 MNHEY and CDR2 SVGAGI. DNA for the CDR3: TGTGCCAGCAGTTACAGAGACAGCTTTAATGAAAAACTGTTTTTT. It codes for CASSYRDSFNEKLFF.

This clone was seen only once. The genes are TRBV30 and TRBJ1-6; a possible D gene is TRBD1 (5 bases). Trimming took 0 bases from V and 9 from J, leaving 15 bases between them. This CDR3 has 15 amino acids. Germline V gene sequence: CDR1 GTSNPN, CDR2 SVGIG (reference sequence). The CDR3 nucleotides read TGTGCCTGGAGTGTACGAGGCAGGGATGGTTCACCCCTCCACTTT. Its translation: CAWSVRGRDGSPLHF.

This clone appeared once. V and J are TRBV6-5 and TRBJ1-6; TRBD1 matches 9 bases. The ends lost 6 bases at V and 8 bases at J; junction bases unmatched: 5. Germline values: CDR1 MNHEY, CDR2 SVGAGI. The CDR3 spans 14 residues. The CDR3 DNA follows: TGTGCCAGCAGCAGACAGGGGGATTATTCACCCCTCCACTTT. Translating it yields CASSRQGDYSPLHF.

The genes are TRBV9 and TRBJ1-6; D might be TRBD1 (5 bases). The germline V gene encodes CDR1 SGDLS and CDR2 YYNGEE. The CDR3 length is 18 residues. V shed 1 base and J shed 6 bases, with 20 bases lying between them. This CDR3 reads CASSVKGSAGGVNSPLHF. The CDR3 bases are TGTGCCAGCAGCGTAAAGGGATCGGCCGGAGGGGTTAATTCACCCCTCCACTTT. The full variable domain, in which reference TRBV9 and TRBJ1-6 provide the parts outside the CDR3, is DSGVTQTPKHLITATGQRVTLRCSPRSGDLSVYWYQQSLDQGLQFLIQYYNGEERAKGNILERFSAQQFPDLHSELNLSSLELGDSALYFCASSVKGSAGGVNSPLHFGNGTRLTVT.

The V and J genes are TRBV19 and TRBJ2-5, with TRBD1 matching over 7 bases. Trimming removed 6 bases from V and 1 base from J; junction bases left unmatched: 14. The germline V gene encodes CDR1 LNHDA and CDR2 SQIVND (reference sequence). The CDR3 loop spans 17 amino acids. CDR3 amino acids: CASRGGRDRPFQETQYF. CDR3 DNA: TGTGCCAGTAGAGGAGGTAGGGACAGACCCTTCCAAGAGACCCAGTACTTC. Drawing the rest from reference TRBV19 and TRBJ2-5, the complete variable domain is DGGITQSPKYLFRKEGQNVTLSCEQNLNHDAMYWYRQDPGQGLRLIYYSQIVNDFQKGDIAEGYSVSREKKESFPLTVTSAQKNPTAFYLCASRGGRDRPFQETQYFGPGTRLLVL.

This clone was recorded only once. The V gene is TRBV19, the J gene TRBJ1-4, with 7 bases matching TRBD1. The CDR3 is 13 residues long. Germline V lookup: CDR1 LNHDA, CDR2 SQIVND (reference sequence). V shed 10 bases, J shed 5 bases, and the junction held 7 bases outside the gene matches. In DNA form, the CDR3 reads TGTGCCACACGAGGACAGGAGAATGAAAAACTGTTTTTT. Protein product: CATRGQENEKLFF. Full variable domain (outside the CDR3, taken from reference TRBV19 and TRBJ1-4): DGGITQSPKYLFRKEGQNVTLSCEQNLNHDAMYWYRQDPGQGLRLIYYSQIVNDFQKGDIAEGYSVSREKKESFPLTVTSAQKNPTAFYLCATRGQENEKLFFGSGTQLSVL.

The chain joins TRBV5-1 to TRBJ1-2; D is perhaps TRBD1 (5 bases). Between the trimmed V and J ends, which lost 4 bases and 3 bases, there was a span of 10 bases. The germline V gene has CDR1 SGHRS and CDR2 YFSETQ. The CDR3 length is 13 residues. The CDR3 nucleotides read TGCGCCAGCAGCGAAGGGGAATACTATGGCTACACCTTC. It specifies CASSEGEYYGYTF.

The J gene is TRBJ2-3, the V gene TRBV6-2 or TRBV6-3; 13 nucleotides match TRBD2. The CDR3 has 17 amino acids. CDR1 MNHEY and CDR2 SVGEGT come from the germline V gene. Trimming removed 6 bases from V and 5 bases from J; junction bases left unmatched: 11. The CDR3 loop reads CASSRSTSGGARDTQYF. In DNA, the CDR3 is TGTGCCAGCAGCCGATCAACTAGCGGGGGGGCGAGAGATACGCAGTATTTT.